The 18 T cell receptor beta chains below were found in one sample sequenced in a study of identifying expanded T cells in peripheral blood. The assay was immunoSEQ multiplex PCR, and TCRdb's table has in-frame clones only and misses some. The sample includes about 110,000 clones, 80% to 90% of them seen just once. Sequenced: blood. These receptors originate from a person between 18 and 75 years old in good health.

V is TRBV7-9 and J is TRBJ1-3, with 8 bases matching TRBD1. This CDR3 has 16 amino acids. V shed 5 bases, J shed 4 bases, and the junction held 10 bases outside the gene matches. Germline V gene lookup returns CDR1 SEHNR and CDR2 FQNEAQ (reference sequence). The DNA for the CDR3 is TGTGCCAGCAGCAAAGACAGGGGCCGTGGGGGAAACACCATATATTTT. Translation gives CASSKDRGRGGNTIYF.

J is TRBJ1-3 and V is TRBV11-3; D not certain. Looked up from germline, CDR1 is SGHNT and CDR2 is YENEEA. The CDR3 extends over 15 amino acids. Trimming pared 3 bases from V and 4 bases from J, leaving 13 bases between. CDR3: CASSLLAGSGNTIYF. In DNA form, the CDR3 reads TGTGCCAGCAGCTTGTTGGCGGGGTCCGGAAACACCATATATTTT.

V usage is TRBV5-4 and J usage is TRBJ1-1, with D maybe TRBD1 (6 bases). Germline-derived CDR1 and CDR2 are SGHNT and YYREEE (reference sequence). The V end lost 4 bases, the J end lost 5 bases, and 15 bases lay between the germline ends. CDR3 length equals 14 residues. The CDR3 nucleotides read TGTGCCAGCAGCCCTAGACAACAGGGAACTGAAGCTTTCTTT. Protein sequence: CASSPRQQGTEAFF.

This clone appeared a single time. The chain employs TRBV18 and TRBJ1-3; no firm D call. V shed 2 bases and J shed 4 bases, with 12 bases lying between them. The germline V gene encodes CDR1 KGHSH and CDR2 LQKENI. The CDR3 runs to 15 residues. The DNA of the CDR3 is TGTGCCAGCTCACCATTGGATGCTAACGGAAACACCATATATTTT. This sequence encodes CASSPLDANGNTIYF.

The chain uses TRBV5-1 and TRBJ2-5; D possibly matches TRBD1 or TRBD2 (5 bases each). The CDR3 covers 14 residues. Trimming removed 4 bases at V and 2 bases at J, with 12 bases between. Per the germline V gene, CDR1 is SGHRS and CDR2 is YFSETQ. CDR3 sequence reads: CASSAGTDQETQYF. Written as DNA, the CDR3 is TGCGCCAGCAGCGCTGGGACGGATCAAGAGACCCAGTACTTC.

This clone is a singleton in its sample. This rearrangement joins TRBV5-4 to TRBJ2-1; TRBD1 aligns across 11 bases. CDR1 is SGHNT and CDR2 is YYREEE in the germline V gene (reference sequence). With 3 bases clipped from V and 8 bases from J, the junction kept 4 bases outside the gene matches. This CDR3 is 14 amino acids long. In DNA, the CDR3 is TGTGCCAGCAGCTCCGGGACAGGGGGGGATGAGCAGTTCTTC. This encodes CASSSGTGGDEQFF.

The genes are TRBV27 and TRBJ2-2; possibly TRBD1 for D (6 bases). Per germline, CDR1 MNHEY and CDR2 SMNVEV (reference sequence). The CDR3 is 15 residues long. V lost 5 bases, J lost 6 bases, and 16 bases lay in between. As DNA, the CDR3 is TGTGCCAGCAGTCCCCAGGGGTCCCAAGCCGGGGAGCTGTTTTTT. This encodes CASSPQGSQAGELFF.

The V and J genes are TRBV19 and TRBJ2-3; the match to TRBD1 covers 8 bases. The CDR3 covers 15 residues. Per germline, CDR1 LNHDA and CDR2 SQIVND (reference sequence). Losses at the gene ends were 0 bases for V and 4 bases for J; bases not matched to a gene: 3. CDR3 amino acids: CASSIEGTGSDTQYF. The CDR3 DNA reads as TGTGCCAGTAGTATAGAAGGGACAGGCTCAGATACGCAGTATTTT.

This rearrangement joins TRBV10-2 to TRBJ2-5, with 8 bases that match TRBD2. This CDR3 has 13 amino acids. From germline, CDR1 is WSHSY and CDR2 SAAADI. V gave up 5 bases and J gave up 5 bases; unmatched junction bases: 4. CDR3 coding DNA: TGCGCCAGCAGTCTAGCGGGCAGGGAGACCCAGTACTTC. It codes for CASSLAGRETQYF.

The chain has TRBV28 and TRBJ1-4; D perhaps matches TRBD1 (5 bases). Germline values: CDR1 MDHEN, CDR2 SYDVKM. Trimming left V 3 bases short and J 2 bases short, with 10 bases between. This CDR3 contains 15 residues. The CDR3 loop is CASSFGGGTNEKLFF. CDR3 sequence (DNA): TGTGCCAGCAGTTTCGGGGGGGGGACTAATGAAAAACTGTTTTTT.

This chain joins TRBV7-2 and TRBJ1-1; D is perhaps TRBD1 (5 bases). V was pared by 4 bases and J by 1 base, with 16 bases between. The CDR3 length is 16 residues. Germline V CDR1 and CDR2: SGHTA, FQGNSA. CDR3: CASSSTRGGRNTEAFF. CDR3 sequence (DNA): TGTGCCAGCAGCTCCACGAGGGGCGGGCGGAACACTGAAGCTTTCTTT.

The chain recombines TRBV27 with TRBJ1-6; 9 nucleotides match TRBD1. Germline V gene data show CDR1 as MNHEY and CDR2 as SMNVEV (reference sequence). The V gene end was trimmed by 4 bases and the J gene end by 6 bases; junction bases not matched to a gene: 4. CDR3 size: 15 residues. For the CDR3, the DNA is TGTGCCAGCAGTTCTGGGGACAGGGTTAATTCACCCCTCCACTTT. This translates into CASSSGDRVNSPLHF.

This sequence joins TRBV7-8 and TRBJ1-5; D gene unclear. V lost 5 bases, J lost 4 bases, and 9 bases lay in between. CDR1 and CDR2 (germline): SGHVS, FQNEAQ. The CDR3 sequence is 13 residues long. The CDR3 DNA is TGTGCCAGCAGCCCCCCCGGGAATCAGCCCCAGCATTTT. Its protein is CASSPPGNQPQHF.

In its sample, this clone was seen once. This sequence joins TRBV4-2 and TRBJ1-2; TRBD1 agrees at 8 bases. Germline CDR1 reads LGHNA; CDR2 reads YNFKEQ. This CDR3 comprises 19 residues. J was trimmed by 2 bases and V by 0 bases; bases with no gene match: 14. The CDR3 protein is CASSQDPGGGGKGNYGYTF. The CDR3, as DNA: TGTGCCAGCAGCCAAGATCCAGGGGGCGGCGGGAAGGGGAACTATGGCTACACCTTC.

The chain is built from TRBV6-5 and TRBJ2-7, with 8 bases fitting TRBD1. Germline CDR1 is MNHEY and CDR2 is SVGAGI. With 5 bases clipped from V and 3 bases from J, the junction kept 9 bases outside the gene matches. The length of the CDR3 is 15 residues. The CDR3 sequence is CASSGADRGIYEQYF. The CDR3 DNA is TGTGCCAGCAGTGGTGCTGACAGGGGTATCTACGAGCAGTACTTC.

V usage is TRBV28 and J usage is TRBJ2-3, with TRBD1 matching 7 bases. The V segment lost 8 bases and the J segment 4 bases; nucleotides outside the gene matches: 15. CDR3 size: 16 residues. Germline CDR1 is MDHEN and CDR2 is SYDVKM. DNA for the CDR3: TGTGCCAGCGAGACAGGGAGCAGGGTTTTCGCAGATACGCAGTATTTT. Residues: CASETGSRVFADTQYF.

The V call is TRBV7-2, the J call TRBJ1-5; a weak D match, TRBD1 (6 bases). The CDR3 consists of 15 residues. Germline CDR1 and CDR2: SGHTA and FQGNSA. The V end was cut by 3 bases, the J end by 6 bases, with 15 bases between. CDR3: CASSLGASRGQPQHF. In nucleotides, the CDR3 is TGTGCCAGCAGCTTGGGGGCGAGTCGTGGTCAGCCCCAGCATTTT.

The chain links TRBV5-8 to TRBJ2-2, with TRBD1 identical over 7 bases. Losses at the gene ends were 0 bases for V and 8 bases for J; bases not matched to a gene: 10. Looked up from germline, CDR1 is SGHTS and CDR2 is YDEGEE. CDR3 length: 16 residues. The CDR3 is CASSLVAGTAGGELFF. CDR3 coding DNA: TGTGCCAGCAGCTTGGTGGCCGGGACAGCCGGTGGGGAGCTGTTTTTT.